A selection of T cell receptor beta chains follows, all from one sample in a study of regulatory T cells in long-lasting Graves disease. TCRdb passed the multiplex PCR reads through MiXCR, listing each CDR3 protein once. The sample carries 500,000 to 700,000 distinct CDR3 sequences, roughly 16% recorded once. These data were also reused for a study on T cells in Graves' hyperthyroidism and ophthalmopathy.

The material was peripheral blood mononuclear cells (PBMCs), obtained at new diagnosis, from a patient treated with antithyroid drugs. These receptor sequences come from a woman aged 25 to 39 with Graves disease. Each CDR3 is given without its conserved first and last residue. Each record gives: V gene, CDR3 length, J gene, D gene, CDR3 protein. The D gene is left open where the match is weak.

>TRBV28|12|TRBJ1-2|TRBD1
ASTDGTGGASYT
>TRBV30|14|TRBJ2-6|-
AWASTGRIGANVLT
>TRBV5-1|11|TRBJ2-1|TRBD2
ASSLAGVTEQF
>TRBV28|12|TRBJ1-5|-
ASSLFSFQGPQH
>TRBV30|10|TRBJ1-1|-
AWRGADTEAF
>TRBV29-1|12|TRBJ1-4|-
SVMAGSTNEKLF
>TRBV7-9|13|TRBJ1-4|-
ASSPSGVANEKLF
>TRBV29-1|13|TRBJ2-7|-
SARGRDKPPYEQY
>TRBV24-1|13|TRBJ2-3|TRBD2
ATSDTTSGLDTQY
>TRBV28|11|TRBJ1-2|-
ASSTATEYGYT
>TRBV2|13|TRBJ2-1|TRBD2
ASGLAGGGANEQF
>TRBV6-1|10|TRBJ1-4|-
ASNIGREKLF
>TRBV5-6|12|TRBJ2-1|-
ASTKSPLFHEQF
>TRBV6-1|9|TRBJ1-2|-
ASGAKAGET
>TRBV18|11|TRBJ2-1|-
ASSPLGHDEQF
>TRBV5-8|11|TRBJ2-7|-
ASGQLEFYEQY
>TRBV2|12|TRBJ2-7|TRBD1
ASRGQGGRYEQY
>TRBV9|18|TRBJ2-1|TRBD2
ASSQDRGLAGGHRGNEQF
>TRBV3-1|12|TRBJ2-4|-
ASSQGEGKNIQY
>TRBV4-1|13|TRBJ2-1|TRBD2
ASSHRREGNNEQF
>TRBV7-9|10|TRBJ1-1|-
ASVYMNTEAF
>TRBV20-1|12|TRBJ2-1|TRBD2
SAPGLAGVSEQF
>TRBV5-1|13|TRBJ2-7|-
ASSLEWGATYEQY
>TRBV20-1|10|TRBJ2-5|TRBD1
SAKTGQETQY
>TRBV10-3|10|TRBJ2-7|-
ATRGQKYEQY
>TRBV24-1|12|TRBJ2-1|-
ATSDFVRANEQF
>TRBV27|12|TRBJ1-1|TRBD1
ASSLRGGRTEAF
>TRBV2|15|TRBJ1-5|TRBD1
ASSEGAGGYSNQPQH
>TRBV5-4|13|TRBJ2-1|-
ASSGTGGIYNEQF
>TRBV28|14|TRBJ2-2|TRBD1
ASSSDRGINTGELF
>TRBV12-3/TRBV12-4|14|TRBJ2-5|-
ASSHNREPPGETQY
>TRBV19|14|TRBJ1-1|TRBD1
ASSTGTGSWYTEAF
>TRBV20-1|11|TRBJ1-1|TRBD1
SASQGVMTEAF
>TRBV6-1|18|TRBJ2-6|-
ASSPPPPDRPSSGANVLT
>TRBV2|11|TRBJ1-4|-
AIATFLNEKLF
>TRBV13|13|TRBJ2-7|TRBD1
ASSPPGQFYYEQY
>TRBV27|13|TRBJ2-7|-
ASSLSFGRPYEQY
>TRBV6-4|13|TRBJ1-1|-
ASSDSGKGSTEAF
>TRBV15|15|TRBJ2-5|TRBD1
ATSRDQAGTGEETQY
>TRBV19|11|TRBJ2-5|-
ASSILEGETQY
>TRBV28|14|TRBJ2-2|TRBD2
ASKPGLAGFTGELF
>TRBV12-3/TRBV12-4|13|TRBJ2-5|TRBD1
ATSTSGGALETQY
>TRBV7-2|12|TRBJ2-1|TRBD1
ASSRGDRLTEQF